This entry lists 10 T cell receptor beta chains sequenced from one sample in a study of human T cells and chemical hapten exposure listed by TCRdb under 2021. The time point label here, explained by the study, means: patch test 1, 2 weeks after DPC sensitization. What this sample's treatment or condition label stands for: therapeutic diphenylcyclopropenone sensitization with weekly scalp DPC. Total RNA was extracted from unfractionated whole blood that had been collected in Tempus Blood RNA tubes. To prepare the library, RACE was applied. The sample was run on a NextSeq 500. TCRdb reworked the public reads: Q25 trimming with fastp, MiXCR clone assembly, productive beta chains retained. When rows share a CDR3 protein, they turn into one entry using the most common DNA and genes. In all, the sample holds roughly 52,000 distinct CDR3 sequences, and 11% of those were seen once. Clones ranked in the top ten supply around 2% of the sample.

Material: whole blood, obtained in connection with sensitization to the hapten diphenylcyclopropenone (DPC). These receptors all come from a woman aged 40 to 50 with alopecia areata. Some clones in this sample may be carry-over from other donors' samples.

This clonotype has ten or more counts. The J gene is TRBJ1-2, the V gene TRBV3-1; D unresolved. Deletions cut 0 bases from V and 2 bases from J, with 10 bases between. CDR3 size: 15 residues. Germline V gene sequence: CDR1 LGHDT, CDR2 YNNKEL (reference sequence). This CDR3 is CASSQEGGDNYGYTF. The CDR3 nucleotides read TGTGCCAGCAGCCAAGAAGGTGGAGACAACTATGGCTACACCTTC.

This chain connects TRBV7-9 to TRBJ2-7; D unclear. CDR3 length equals 13 residues. Trimming removed 2 bases from V and 1 base from J, with 6 bases in between. Germline lookup yields CDR1 SEHNR and CDR2 FQNEAQ (reference sequence). The CDR3 nucleotides read TGTGCCAGCAGCTTACCAGAATCCTACGAGCAGTACTTC. Its protein is CASSLPESYEQYF.

CDR3 residues: CASSPWGPTQDEQFF. In DNA, the CDR3 is TGTGCCAGCAGCCCCTGGGGCCCTACCCAAGATGAGCAGTTCTTC. This chain joins TRBV11-3 and TRBJ2-1, with a weak D call TRBD1 (5 bases). The CDR3 has 15 amino acids. V was clipped by 5 bases and J by 8 bases, with 19 bases between them. The V gene's germline CDR1 is SGHNT and CDR2 YENEEA. Variable domain in full (rest from reference TRBV11-3 and TRBJ2-1): EAGVVQSPRYKIIEKKQPVAFWCNPISGHNTLYWYLQNLGQGPELLIRYENEEAVDDSQLPKDRFSAERLKGVDSTLKIQPAELGDSAVYLCASSPWGPTQDEQFFGPGTRLTVL.

This clonotype rates as medium-sized (0.01 to 0.1%). V usage is TRBV20-1 and J usage is TRBJ2-7; D is uncertain. V gave up 3 bases and J gave up 7 bases, with 19 bases separating them. Per the germline V gene, CDR1 is DFQATT and CDR2 is SNEGSKA (reference sequence). The CDR3 extends over 14 amino acids. CDR3 sequence (DNA): TGCAGTGCTAGGGTCCCAGCGATAAGTGGAGAGCAGTACTTC. Translation: CSARVPAISGEQYF.

This clonotype has more than one count but fewer than ten. The gene calls are TRBV7-6 and TRBJ1-1; D not resolved. CDR3 size: 14 residues. Germline V gene sequence: CDR1 SGHVS, CDR2 FNYEAQ. V was pared by 5 bases and J by 7 bases, with 17 bases between. CDR3 sequence: CASSPIPDGFEAFF. CDR3 coding DNA: TGTGCCAGCAGCCCCATTCCGGACGGATTTGAAGCTTTCTTT.

Note on this clonotype: A clone one base away is much larger, so this may be a read error. The chain links TRBV6-2 or TRBV6-3 to TRBJ2-3; no reliable D call. Trimming stripped 11 bases from V and 0 bases from J, with 18 bases between. The CDR3 spans 15 residues. CDR1 is MNHEY and CDR2 is SVGEGT in the germline V gene. This chain's CDR3 is CACIPGGPSTDTQYF. The CDR3 DNA is TGTGCCTGCATTCCCGGTGGTCCTAGCACAGATACGCAGTATTTT.

This clonotype was observed many times. This chain uses TRBV15 with TRBJ2-7; D is ambiguous. The CDR3 consists of 11 residues. The V end was cut by 0 bases, the J end by 5 bases, with 2 bases between. Germline V CDR1 and CDR2: LNHNV, YYDKDF (reference sequence). For the CDR3, the DNA is TGTGCCACCAGCAGAGAGGACGAGCAGTACTTC. It is translated as CATSREDEQYF.

This rearrangement joins TRBV12-3 or TRBV12-4 to TRBJ1-5; possibly TRBD1 for D (5 bases). Trimming cost V 5 bases and J 6 bases, with 20 bases left between them. The CDR3 is 16 residues long. The CDR3 region is CASSRTQGRLGQPQHF. DNA for the CDR3: TGTGCCAGCAGTCGCACGCAGGGAAGACTAGGTCAGCCCCAGCATTTT.

This clonotype was counted many times. V gene TRBV7-9 combines with J gene TRBJ2-7, with D tentatively TRBD1 or TRBD2 (6 bases each). CDR1 and CDR2 from the germline V gene are SEHNR and FQNEAQ (reference sequence). The CDR3 is 14 amino acids. Deletions cut 5 bases from V and 3 bases from J, with 14 bases between. CDR3: CASSQTGGYYEQYF. Here the CDR3 DNA reads TGTGCCAGCAGCCAAACCGGGGGCTACTACGAGCAGTACTTC.

V is TRBV11-3 and J is TRBJ2-1; D perhaps matches TRBD1 (5 bases). Trimming shortened V by 11 bases and J by 2 bases, and 16 bases separated the two germline ends. The length of the CDR3 is 14 residues. The germline V gene encodes CDR1 SGHNT and CDR2 YENEEA. The CDR3 DNA sequence: TGTGCCTCCAGTGGGGCAGTTACCTACAATGAGCAGTTCTTC. Translating gives CASSGAVTYNEQFF.